Each of the 26 T cell receptor beta chains below was sequenced from the same sample in a study of Graves' ophthalmopathy and Graves' hyperthyroidism. CDR3 regions of TCR beta were amplified from RNA transcripts. An opening RT-PCR round employed HTBI primers and preceded a second-round multiplex PCR. MiXCR, applied by TCRdb to the multiplex PCR reads, yields one record per CDR3 protein. The data hold some 25,000 distinct CDR3 sequences, with about 50% observed a single time. Sample: peripheral blood. Source of these receptors: an adult woman with stable Graves' hyperthyroidism.

The table lists this clonotype with many counts. This sequence joins TRBV5-5 and TRBJ1-1; 9 bases align to TRBD1. The CDR3 covers 14 residues. With V trimmed by 0 bases and J by 11 bases, 8 bases remained unmatched. Per germline, CDR1 SGHKS and CDR2 YYEKEE (reference sequence). CDR3 loop: CASSLEGQGLRAFF. CDR3 nucleotide sequence: TGTGCCAGCAGCTTGGAGGGACAGGGCTTAAGGGCTTTCTTT.

In its sample, this clonotype was seen many times. Possible read error: a much larger clone is one base away. The chain couples TRBV5-6 to TRBJ1-1; D not resolved. From germline, CDR1 is SGHDT and CDR2 YYEEEE. This CDR3 region has 12 residues. V lost 2 bases, J lost 8 bases, and 10 bases lay in between. CDR3: CASSFLGMEAFF. The CDR3 DNA sequence: TGTGCCAGCAGCTTCTTAGGGATGGAAGCTTTCTTT.

The chain joins TRBV2 to TRBJ1-5, with D possibly being TRBD1 (6 bases). V lost 3 bases and J lost 5, with 11 bases in between. Germline V CDR1 and CDR2: SNHLY, FYNNEI. The CDR3 length is 14 residues. CDR3 DNA: TGTGCCAGCAGTGACCGACAGGTTTATCAGCCCCAGCATTTT. Protein: CASSDRQVYQPQHF.

The CDR3 loop is CASSRTGGHGYTF. In nucleotides, the CDR3 is TGTGCCAGCAGTCGGACAGGGGGCCATGGCTACACCTTC. V and J are TRBV12-3 or TRBV12-4 and TRBJ1-2; 11 positions match TRBD1. The CDR3 runs to 13 residues. The J segment lost 6 bases and the V segment lost 5 bases, leaving 2 bases of the junction unmatched.

The J gene is TRBJ1-2, the V gene TRBV5-5; D call uncertain. There are 15 residues in the CDR3. Deletions cut 0 bases from V and 4 bases from J, with 13 bases between. Looked up from germline, CDR1 is SGHKS and CDR2 is YYEKEE (reference sequence). The CDR3 here is CASSLVAGDTYGYTF. In DNA, the CDR3 is TGTGCCAGCAGCTTGGTGGCGGGAGATACCTATGGCTACACCTTC.

The count of this clonotype is one. This chain joins TRBV10-3 and TRBJ2-1; D remains ambiguous. Germline V gives CDR1 ENHRY, CDR2 SYGVKD. The CDR3 contains 14 residues. V dropped 2 bases and J dropped 5 bases, with 10 bases sitting between them. CDR3 in amino acids: CAISERSKDNEQFF. CDR3 nucleotides: TGTGCCATCAGTGAGAGGAGTAAGGACAATGAGCAGTTCTTC.

This chain links TRBV6-9 with TRBJ2-5; tentatively, D is TRBD1 (6 bases). The germline V gene has CDR1 MNHGY and CDR2 SVAAGI. Trimming cost V 10 bases and J 2 bases, with 17 bases left between them. The CDR3 sequence is 14 residues long. The CDR3 region is CAITDWTVQETQYF. The DNA of the CDR3 is TGTGCCATAACCGATTGGACAGTTCAAGAGACCCAGTACTTC.

As for this clonotype: A much larger clonotype is one base distant, so this may be a read error. V is TRBV3-1 and J is TRBJ1-3; D is perhaps TRBD1 (6 bases). Germline V lookup: CDR1 LGHDT, CDR2 YNNKEL (reference sequence). The CDR3 length is 15 residues. The CDR3 loop reads CASSQEPGAGNTVYF. The DNA for the CDR3 is TGTGCCAGCAGCCAAGAACCGGGGGCTGGAAACACCGTATATTTT.

In its sample, this clonotype was seen many times. The chain employs TRBV16 and TRBJ1-1, with D tentatively TRBD1 (6 bases). Germline CDR1 is KGHSY and CDR2 is FQNENV. The CDR3 consists of 12 residues. V lost 6 bases and J lost 5, with 10 bases in between. The CDR3 region is CASSQGGTEAFF. CDR3 nucleotide sequence: TGTGCCAGCAGTCAAGGGGGTACTGAAGCTTTCTTT.

This clonotype is termed medium-sized. The chain uses TRBV7-9 and TRBJ2-1, with a tentative D call TRBD1 (6 bases). Per germline, CDR1 SEHNR and CDR2 FQNEAQ (reference sequence). This CDR3 comprises 14 residues. V was shortened by 3 bases and J by 5 bases, with 11 bases between the two germline ends. The DNA of the CDR3 is TGTGCCAGCAGCTTCGGACAGCCAGACAATGAGCAGTTCTTC. It codes for CASSFGQPDNEQFF.

The genes are TRBV2 and TRBJ1-4; D is ambiguous. Trimming cost V 7 bases and J 0 bases, with 9 bases left between them. The CDR3 spans 14 residues. CDR1 and CDR2 from the germline V gene are SNHLY and FYNNEI. Written as DNA, the CDR3 is TGTGCCAGCACTCCGGGAGCAACTAATGAAAAACTGTTTTTT. As protein: CASTPGATNEKLFF.

This clonotype was found many times. The CDR3 sequence: CASSPGVADPSTDTQYF. The CDR3 DNA reads TGTGCCAGCAGCCCGGGGGTGGCGGACCCTAGCACAGATACGCAGTATTTT. The chain joins TRBV7-3 to TRBJ2-3; possible D gene TRBD2, 6 bases. The length of the CDR3 is 17 residues. Deletions cut 5 bases from V and 0 bases from J, with 18 bases between. Germline loops: CDR1 SGHTA, CDR2 FQGTGA.

By share, this clonotype ranks as medium-sized (0.01 to 0.1%). The chain has TRBV7-9 and TRBJ1-2; D remains ambiguous. Per the germline V gene, CDR1 is SEHNR and CDR2 is FQNEAQ (reference sequence). The CDR3 spans 11 residues. The CDR3 sequence is CRVSIAGGYTF. CDR3 sequence (DNA): TGTCGCGTTTCGATTGCTGGTGGCTACACCTTC.

As concerns this clonotype: Compared with germline, one end of the junction differs, possibly owing to a read error. The chain employs TRBV11-2 and TRBJ2-5; D perhaps matches TRBD2 (6 bases). The germline V gene has CDR1 SGHAT and CDR2 FQNNGV. There are 15 residues in the CDR3. Here the CDR3 DNA reads TGTGCCGGCAGCTTCACAAAGTTCGGGGGAGGGACCCAGTACTTC. As protein: CAGSFTKFGGGTQYF.

This clonotype was counted once. The chain combines TRBV9 with TRBJ2-3; no definite D call. Trimming removed 5 bases from V and 3 bases from J, with 10 bases in between. Germline CDR1 is SGDLS and CDR2 is YYNGEE. The CDR3 spans 13 residues. The CDR3 region is CASSSWGTDTQYF. The DNA for the CDR3 is TGTGCCAGCAGTTCGTGGGGAACAGATACGCAGTATTTT.

This clonotype was seen at least ten times. A read error is possible here, since a much larger clone lies one base away. V usage is TRBV6-2 or TRBV6-3 and J usage is TRBJ2-7; 10 bases agree with TRBD2. CDR3 size: 15 residues. Germline CDR1 and CDR2: MNHEY and SVGEGT. After removal of 11 bases from V and 2 bases from J, the junction contained 12 bases not matched to a gene. CDR3 protein: CAGSYGTSVAYEQYF. CDR3 bases: TGTGCCGGGAGTTACGGGACTAGCGTGGCCTACGAGCAGTACTTC.

This clonotype was observed many times. The gene calls are TRBV4-2 and TRBJ2-7; the match to TRBD2 covers 8 bases. The CDR3 is made up of 15 amino acids. The germline V gene encodes CDR1 LGHNA and CDR2 YNFKEQ. The ends lost 2 bases at V and 2 bases at J; junction bases unmatched: 5. CDR3 protein: CASSQTLAEAYEQYF. CDR3 in DNA: TGTGCCAGCAGCCAAACACTAGCGGAAGCCTACGAGCAGTACTTC.

At least ten counts were recorded for this clonotype. This sequence joins TRBV19 and TRBJ2-1; D not resolved. Germline assignment: CDR1 LNHDA and CDR2 SQIVND (reference sequence). V lost 3 bases and J lost 8, with 26 bases in between. The CDR3 spans 18 residues. The CDR3 DNA is TGTGCCAGTAGTATGACCCTCTCTCGCGCCCTGGTGAACTATGAGCAGTTCTTC. This translates into CASSMTLSRALVNYEQFF.

With regard to this clonotype: The junction and the germline gene differ at one end; a read error may be behind it. This chain connects TRBV6-4 to TRBJ2-1; 15 bases agree with TRBD2. Germline V gene data show CDR1 as MRHNA and CDR2 as SNTAGT. The CDR3 consists of 16 residues. The CDR3 reads CASIGLAGGSYNEQSF. The CDR3, as DNA: TGTGCCAGCATTGGACTAGCGGGAGGGTCCTACAATGAGCAGTCCTTC.

The sample holds many counts of this clonotype. J is TRBJ2-7 and V is TRBV27; D might be TRBD2 (5 bases). The CDR3 loop spans 12 amino acids. Between the trimmed V and J ends, which lost 2 bases and 5 bases, there was a span of 7 bases. Germline lookup yields CDR1 MNHEY and CDR2 SMNVEV (reference sequence). The CDR3, as DNA: TGTGCCAGCAGTTTACCGGGGAACGAGCAGTACTTC. This codes for CASSLPGNEQYF.

The chain links TRBV18 to TRBJ1-1; no clear D. Between the trimmed V and J ends, which lost 3 bases and 1 base, there was a span of 21 bases. Germline V CDR1 and CDR2: KGHSH, LQKENI. The CDR3 has 18 residues. DNA for the CDR3: TGTGCCAGCTCACCCCCAAACCGCGGTGGCAGTTGGAACACTGAAGCTTTCTTT. This sequence encodes CASSPPNRGGSWNTEAFF.

The chain combines TRBV7-2 with TRBJ2-5; D is perhaps TRBD1 (5 bases). The CDR3 spans 18 residues. Per the germline V gene, CDR1 is SGHTA and CDR2 is FQGNSA. V was shortened by 7 bases and J by 4 bases, with 28 bases between the two germline ends. CDR3 protein: CASTTIKRGSVPGETQYF. CDR3 bases: TGTGCCAGCACCACTATTAAAAGGGGTTCGGTTCCAGGAGAGACCCAGTACTTC. The variable domain in full, with the rest retrieved from reference TRBV7-2 and TRBJ2-5, is GAGVSQSPSNKVTEKGKDVELRCDPISGHTALYWYRQSLGQGLEFLIYFQGNSAPDKSGLPSDRFSAERTGGSVSTLTIQRTQQEDSAVYLCASTTIKRGSVPGETQYFGPGTRLLVL.

In this sample, this clonotype turned up many times. The junction departs from germline at one end; a sequencing error may be responsible. The rearrangement links TRBV7-9 to TRBJ2-1; 11 positions agree with TRBD2. This CDR3 spans 17 amino acids. Germline CDR1 and CDR2: SEHNR and FQNEAQ (reference sequence). The CDR3 nucleotides read TGTGCCAGCAGCTCGACTAGCGGGATAATGAACTACACTGAGCAGTTCTTC. It is translated as CASSSTSGIMNYTEQFF.

This clonotype was counted once. The V gene is TRBV9, the J gene TRBJ2-5; 10 nucleotides match TRBD1. Trimming cost V 3 bases and J 3 bases; bases outside gene matches: 8. CDR3 length equals 16 residues. Germline V gene data show CDR1 as SGDLS and CDR2 as YYNGEE. CDR3 sequence reads: CASSGRQGAGEETQYF. In DNA, the CDR3 is TGTGCCAGCAGCGGCCGACAGGGGGCGGGAGAAGAGACCCAGTACTTC. Combining the CDR3 with reference TRBV9 and TRBJ2-5 gives the whole variable domain DSGVTQTPKHLITATGQRVTLRCSPRSGDLSVYWYQQSLDQGLQFLIQYYNGEERAKGNILERFSAQQFPDLHSELNLSSLELGDSALYFCASSGRQGAGEETQYFGPGTRLLVL.

Worth noting for this clonotype: The CDR3 ends on some other residue instead of the conserved phenylalanine or tryptophan, so this is likely a read error. The chain carries TRBV19 and TRBJ1-2, with D possibly matching TRBD1 (6 bases). This CDR3 spans 16 amino acids. Germline V gene data show CDR1 as LNHDA and CDR2 as SQIVND (reference sequence). Trimming took off 3 bases at V and 4 bases at J, with 18 bases between the two ends. CDR3 loop: CASSIRGTWSAYGYTL. The CDR3 DNA reads TGTGCCAGTAGTATTAGGGGGACGTGGAGCGCCTATGGCTACACCCTC.

The chain links TRBV7-8 to TRBJ2-1; unclear D gene. The length of the CDR3 is 12 residues. Germline V CDR1 and CDR2: SGHVS, FQNEAQ. The V gene lost 0 bases and the J gene lost 12 bases, with 9 bases spanning the gap. The CDR3 DNA sequence: TGTGCCAGCAGCTTAGCCACAGCATGGCAGTTCTTC. Protein product: CASSLATAWQFF.